Below, 9 T cell receptor beta chains from the same sample are listed, as sequenced in a study of T cell responses to AZD1222 COVID-19 vaccine. Using immunoSEQ multiplex PCR, the repertoire was profiled, and TCRdb retains in-frame clones only, with some absent. This table has around 100,000 clones, more than 70% appearing once. The specimen comprised peripheral blood, sampled on day 0 of AZD1222 vaccination. These receptors all come from an adult in good health.

The chain links TRBV5-1 to TRBJ1-2, with 7 bases that match TRBD1. This CDR3 has 13 residues. V was clipped by 1 base and J by 3 bases; unmatched bases: 0. CDR1 is SGHRS and CDR2 is YFSETQ in the germline V gene. The chain's CDR3 is CASSLTGDYGYTF. The CDR3 nucleotides read TGCGCCAGCAGCTTGACAGGGGACTATGGCTACACCTTC. Filled out from reference TRBV5-1 and TRBJ1-2, the complete variable domain reads KAGVTQTPRYLIKTRGQQVTLSCSPISGHRSVSWYQQTPGQGLQFLFEYFSETQRNKGNFPGRFSGRQFSNSRSEMNVSTLELGDSALYLCASSLTGDYGYTFGSGTRLTVV.

The V gene is TRBV7-3, the J gene TRBJ1-5; D is uncertain. Trimming stripped 5 bases from V and 6 bases from J, with 11 bases between. This CDR3 is built from 13 residues. The germline gives CDR1 SGHTA, CDR2 FQGTGA. CDR3 region: CASSTMAGQPQHF. CDR3 in DNA: TGTGCCAGCAGCACAATGGCCGGTCAGCCCCAGCATTTT.

The V gene is TRBV9, the J gene TRBJ2-7; the D gene is possibly TRBD1 (6 bases). The V end was cut by 0 bases, the J end by 3 bases, with 13 bases between. The germline V gene has CDR1 SGDLS and CDR2 YYNGEE. The CDR3 totals 15 residues. CDR3 protein: CASSVGAGAGYEQYF. CDR3 nucleotide sequence: TGTGCCAGCAGCGTAGGGGCAGGGGCAGGCTACGAGCAGTACTTC. The full variable domain, completed using reference TRBV9 and TRBJ2-7, is DSGVTQTPKHLITATGQRVTLRCSPRSGDLSVYWYQQSLDQGLQFLIQYYNGEERAKGNILERFSAQQFPDLHSELNLSSLELGDSALYFCASSVGAGAGYEQYFGPGTRLTVT.

The rearrangement links TRBV18 to TRBJ1-1; no definite D call. Germline-derived CDR1 and CDR2 are KGHSH and LQKENI. Trimming pared 2 bases from V and 2 bases from J, leaving 6 bases between. This CDR3 contains 13 residues. CDR3 sequence: CASSPMSNTEAFF. The CDR3 bases are TGTGCCAGCTCACCAATGAGTAACACTGAAGCTTTCTTT.

To note about this clone: At one end, the junction sequence differs from germline, possibly due to a read error. The V call is TRBV4-2, the J call TRBJ1-2, with D possibly TRBD1 on 6 matching bases. CDR3 size: 11 residues. Germline V lookup: CDR1 LGHNA, CDR2 YNFKEQ. The CDR3 here is CASSQEGGAAF. The CDR3 DNA reads TGTGCCAGCAGCCAAGAGGGGGGCGCCGCCTTC.

The rearrangement links TRBV28 to TRBJ2-1, with unresolved D. Trimming pared 4 bases from V and 2 bases from J, leaving 0 bases between. The CDR3 sequence is 11 residues long. From germline, CDR1 is MDHEN and CDR2 SYDVKM. The CDR3, as DNA: TGTGCCAGCAGTTCCTACAATGAGCAGTTCTTC. Amino acids: CASSSYNEQFF.

The chain couples TRBV5-4 to TRBJ2-1, with TRBD2 matching over 9 bases. Germline CDR1 SGHNT, CDR2 YYREEE (reference sequence). J gave up 4 bases and V 2 bases, and 7 bases lay outside the gene matches. This CDR3 has 16 residues. The CDR3 nucleotides read TGTGCCAGCAGCTTTGGCGGGGGGGCGGGGTACAATGAGCAGTTCTTC. This encodes CASSFGGGAGYNEQFF. The complete variable domain, with remaining parts taken from reference TRBV5-4 and TRBJ2-1, reads ETGVTQSPTHLIKTRGQQVTLRCSSQSGHNTVSWYQQALGQGPQFIFQYYREEENGRGNFPPRFSGLQFPNYSSELNVNALELDDSALYLCASSFGGGAGYNEQFFGPGTRLTVL.

The genes are TRBV3-1 (or the pseudogene TRBV3-2) and TRBJ1-3; D not certain. CDR1 and CDR2 (germline): LGHDT, YNNKEL (reference sequence). Trimming pared 1 base from V and 5 bases from J, leaving 12 bases between. The CDR3 runs to 15 residues. CDR3 sequence (DNA): TGTGCCAGCAGCCAAGGTCTTTGGTTGAGAAACACCATATATTTT. This translates into CASSQGLWLRNTIYF.

This rearrangement joins TRBV4-2 to TRBJ2-3, with a weak D call TRBD2 (7 bases). Trimming removed 0 bases at V and 7 bases at J, with 14 bases between. CDR3 length equals 15 residues. CDR1 LGHNA and CDR2 YNFKEQ come from the germline V gene. CDR3 DNA sequence: TGTGCCAGCAGCCAAGAAAGGACTAGGGGGAATACGCAGTATTTT. Encoded protein: CASSQERTRGNTQYF.